This T cell receptor (beta chain) was observed in a study of T cells in localized non-small cell lung cancer. Study conclusions and caveats: In uninvolved adjacent lung, T cell clonality reached its highest value, exceeding tumor. Adjacent lung held a median roughly 60 of the top 100 tumor clones. Because sequencing included only one region (of the tumor), heterogeneity remains possible.

With respect to this clone: Its specificity is unknown.

The repertoire was sequenced with immunoSEQ multiplex PCR; TCRdb's copy has only in-frame clones and lacks some. The top ten clones hold approximately 8.4% of a sample with more than 8,000 clones, roughly three fifths of them seen once. Trimming stripped 3 bases from V and 5 bases from J, with 10 bases between. In germline, CDR1 is MDHEN, CDR2 SYDVKM. The CDR3 is 13 residues long. The sequence came from a male donor aged 60 or older with stage I squamous cell lung carcinoma. J is TRBJ2-5 and V is TRBV28; D is uncertain. The sequencing used lymph node tissue, collected before any cancer treatment. The CDR3 bases are TGTGCCAGCAGTTTCTCTACCCGGGAGACCCAGTACTTC. Translated: CASSFSTRETQYF.